These 26 T cell receptor beta chains share one sample of origin, sequenced in a study of molecular identifiers for immune sequencing clone quantification. TCRdb reprocessed the PCR reads with MiXCR, giving one entry per CDR3 protein. The table has approximately 670,000 distinct CDR3 sequences, approximately 20% seen once. The material sequenced was naive CD8+ T cells from blood, with Jurkat cell RNA spiked in. Subset of the sample: FACS-sorted CD8+CD4-CCR7+CD45RA+ naive T cells. The receptors come from a human donor in good health. Some libraries in this study had Jurkat cell RNA spiked in.

V usage is TRBV29-1 and J usage is TRBJ2-1; TRBD1 might be the D (5 bases). Germline V gene sequence: CDR1 SQVTM, CDR2 ANQGSEA. Trimming shortened V by 3 bases and J by 0 bases, and 18 bases separated the two germline ends. The CDR3 runs 17 residues. The CDR3 DNA reads TGCAGCGTTGATGAGATAAGGGGTGGTAGCTCCTACAATGAGCAGTTCTTC. Amino acids: CSVDEIRGGSSYNEQFF.

As for this clonotype: A much larger clone differs by one base, so this may be a read error. Without the conserved terminal phenylalanine or tryptophan, this CDR3 likely stems from a read error. The rearrangement uses TRBV6-5 and TRBJ1-1; TRBD1 might be the D (6 bases). The CDR3 is 14 amino acids. Per germline, CDR1 MNHEY and CDR2 SVGAGI. Trimming removed 1 base from V and 1 base from J, with 7 bases in between. CDR3: CASSYLGGNTEAFL. DNA for the CDR3: TGTGCCAGCAGTTACTTAGGGGGGAACACTGAAGCTTTCCTT.

The sample holds many counts of this clonotype. The J gene is TRBJ1-4, the V gene TRBV6-6, with D hard to call. The germline V gene has CDR1 MNHNY and CDR2 SVGAGI (reference sequence). V lost 5 bases to trimming and J lost 8 bases, with 15 bases between them. The CDR3 is 14 amino acids. The CDR3 sequence is CASSRGRSEEKLFF. For the CDR3, the DNA is TGTGCCAGCAGTCGAGGGCGGTCGGAAGAAAAACTGTTTTTT.

In its sample, this clonotype was seen many times. The chain recombines TRBV6-2 or TRBV6-3 with TRBJ1-5; D is perhaps TRBD1 (5 bases). CDR1 MNHEY and CDR2 SVGEGT come from the germline V gene. The CDR3 is 14 residues long. Trimming removed 10 bases from V and 0 bases from J, with 13 bases in between. The chain's CDR3 is CATTPGASNQPQHF. CDR3 in DNA: TGTGCCACCACCCCCGGGGCTAGCAATCAGCCCCAGCATTTT.

This clonotype was counted many times. V is TRBV3-1 and J is TRBJ1-5, with 11 bases matching TRBD1. Per the germline V gene, CDR1 is LGHDT and CDR2 is YNNKEL (reference sequence). V shed 0 bases, J shed 5 bases, and the junction held 3 bases outside the gene matches. The CDR3 is made up of 16 amino acids. This CDR3 reads CASSQDGDRGYQPQHF. The CDR3 DNA is TGTGCCAGCAGCCAAGATGGGGACAGGGGGTATCAGCCCCAGCATTTT.

This clonotype was detected ten times or more. The V call is TRBV28, the J call TRBJ2-5, with D maybe TRBD2 (5 bases). Looked up from germline, CDR1 is MDHEN and CDR2 is SYDVKM. With 5 bases removed from V and 9 bases from J, the gap between germline ends came to 16 bases. The CDR3 has 13 amino acids. CDR3 residues: CASSPRDTGPQYF. The CDR3 DNA reads TGTGCCAGCAGTCCCCGGGATACCGGGCCCCAGTACTTC.

In its sample, this clonotype was seen many times. The CDR3 loop reads CASSSPHEDPLSRSQYF. The CDR3 DNA sequence: TGTGCCAGCAGTTCGCCGCACGAAGACCCACTGAGTAGGTCCCAGTACTTC. The rearrangement joins TRBV12-3 or TRBV12-4 to TRBJ2-5; D unresolved. This CDR3 is 17 amino acids long. With 4 bases removed from V and 9 bases from J, the gap between germline ends came to 27 bases.

The chain combines TRBV18 with TRBJ2-5; either TRBD1 or TRBD2 may fit D (6 bases each). The CDR3 is 14 residues long. Looked up from germline, CDR1 is KGHSH and CDR2 is LQKENI. V lost 3 bases and J 5 bases, leaving 13 bases between the germline ends. CDR3 sequence reads: CASSPVTGAETQYF. The CDR3 DNA reads TGTGCCAGCTCACCTGTAACGGGGGCGGAGACCCAGTACTTC.

The V call is TRBV3-1, the J call TRBJ2-3, with TRBD2 matching 11 bases. This CDR3 is 18 amino acids long. Trimming at V came to 3 bases and at J to 0 bases, leaving 8 bases not matched to a gene. Germline V gene lookup returns CDR1 LGHDT and CDR2 YNNKEL (reference sequence). The CDR3 spells CASSQLPSGGYSTDTQYF. CDR3 bases: TGTGCCAGCAGCCAGCTTCCTAGCGGGGGGTATAGCACAGATACGCAGTATTTT.

On this clonotype itself: One end of the junction fails to match germline, which may point to a read error. The chain joins TRBV7-9 to TRBJ2-3; TRBD2 might be the D (6 bases). CDR1 and CDR2 (germline): SEHNR, FQNEAQ (reference sequence). The CDR3 contains 15 residues. The CDR3 DNA sequence: TGTGCCAGCGGCTTAGGTGGGGCGGGGTGGAATACGCAGTACTTT. Translation: CASGLGGAGWNTQYF.

A remark on this clonotype: A single base separates this from a much larger clone, so it may be a read error. The chain recombines TRBV4-1 with TRBJ2-7, with unresolved D. The CDR3 is made up of 14 amino acids. Germline loops: CDR1 MGHRA, CDR2 YSYEKL. Between the trimmed V and J ends, which lost 4 bases and 6 bases, there was a span of 16 bases. The CDR3 nucleotides are TGCGCCAGCAGCCGAGTGGCAGGCCCACCCGAGCAGTACTTC. Translation: CASSRVAGPPEQYF.

This clonotype was counted a single time. At one end the junction does not follow the germline gene, possibly because of a read error. This chain joins TRBV7-9 and TRBJ2-3; 11 nucleotides line up with TRBD2. The germline CDR1 and CDR2 sequences are SEHNR and FQNEAQ (reference sequence). CDR3 length equals 18 residues. The chain's CDR3 is CANSLVATSGSVTDTQYF. Here the CDR3 DNA reads TGTGCCAACAGCTTAGTTGCTACTAGCGGGAGTGTAACAGATACGCAGTATTTT.

In the case of this clonotype: This may stem from a read error, because a much larger clone lies one nucleotide away. The chain employs TRBV7-3 and TRBJ2-2; D is unresolved. Germline values: CDR1 SGHTA, CDR2 FQGTGA. With 7 bases removed from V and 16 bases from J, the gap between germline ends came to 10 bases. The CDR3 contains 9 residues. The DNA for the CDR3 is TGTGCCAGCACCAATCTTCCGTTTTTT. The encoded protein is CASTNLPFF.

The table lists this clonotype with many counts. The gene calls are TRBV11-2 and TRBJ2-7; D remains unclear. The ends were cut back, 5 bases at V and 3 bases at J, with 11 bases in the middle. CDR1 and CDR2 (germline): SGHAT, FQNNGV. The CDR3 is 13 amino acids. As DNA, the CDR3 is TGTGCCAGCAGCCCAGCAGCTGACTACGAGCAGTACTTC. Amino acids: CASSPAADYEQYF. Based on the CDR3 plus reference TRBV11-2 and TRBJ2-7, the full variable domain is EAGVAQSPRYKIIEKRQSVAFWCNPISGHATLYWYQQILGQGPKLLIQFQNNGVVDDSQLPKDRFSAERLKGVDSTLKIQPAKLEDSAVYLCASSPAADYEQYFGPGTRLTVT.

To note about this clonotype: This could be a read error, since a much larger clone is one nucleotide away. This chain uses TRBV6-5 with TRBJ2-2; TRBD1 is a possible D gene (5 bases). CDR3 length: 12 residues. The germline V gene encodes CDR1 MNHEY and CDR2 SVGAGI. In DNA, the CDR3 is TGTGCCAGCAGCTACTGGGGCAGGGAGCTGTTTTTT. This sequence encodes CASSYWGRELFF.

As for this clonotype: Possible read error: a much larger clone is one base away. The V and J genes are TRBV7-2 and TRBJ1-3, with D possibly TRBD1 on 5 matching bases. The CDR3 is 12 amino acids. With 5 bases removed from V and 8 bases from J, the gap between germline ends came to 10 bases. Germline loops: CDR1 SGHTA, CDR2 FQGNSA. CDR3 sequence reads: CASSTSRDTIYF. DNA for the CDR3: TGTGCCAGCAGCACGTCCAGGGACACCATATATTTT.

This clonotype was detected ten times or more. The CDR3 DNA is TGCAGCGTTTACAGGGAGATGGGTGAAGCTTTCTTT. Amino acid sequence: CSVYREMGEAFF. This sequence joins TRBV29-1 and TRBJ1-1, with D perhaps TRBD1 (6 bases). The CDR3 loop spans 12 amino acids. CDR1 is SQVTM, CDR2 ANQGSEA, per germline. The ends were cut back, 5 bases at V and 7 bases at J, with 14 bases in the middle.

As concerns this clonotype: A much larger clone lies a single base off, so this may be a read error. The chain has TRBV7-9 and TRBJ2-2, with a tentative D call TRBD2 (5 bases). With 4 bases removed from V and 6 bases from J, the gap between germline ends came to 30 bases. This CDR3 region has 20 residues. CDR1 is SEHNR, CDR2 FQNEAQ, per germline (reference sequence). CDR3 loop: CASSSTPLAARRGSPGELFF. Here the CDR3 DNA reads TGTGCCAGCAGCTCAACCCCCCTGGCCGCGAGACGGGGAAGCCCCGGGGAGCTGTTTTTT.

At least ten counts were recorded for this clonotype. The CDR3 region has the DNA TGCAGTGCTAGGGAGGACAGGGAACTTTCCAGCTACACCTTC. Amino acids: CSAREDRELSSYTF. The gene calls are TRBV20-1 and TRBJ1-2; TRBD1 agrees at 8 bases. The V gene's germline CDR1 is DFQATT and CDR2 SNEGSKA (reference sequence). The CDR3 spans 14 residues. V gave up 3 bases and J gave up 9 bases; unmatched junction bases: 12.

This clonotype was seen many times. The gene calls are TRBV4-3 and TRBJ2-1, with a weak D call TRBD2 (6 bases). V was trimmed by 0 bases and J by 8 bases, leaving 20 bases between them. CDR3 length: 17 residues. Germline lookup yields CDR1 LGHNA and CDR2 YSLEER. CDR3 loop: CASSQDHTGLWADEQFF. As DNA, the CDR3 is TGCGCCAGCAGCCAAGATCACACGGGACTCTGGGCCGATGAGCAGTTCTTC.

This clonotype was found a few times. V is TRBV30 and J is TRBJ1-2; 9 bases are shared with TRBD1. Germline CDR1 and CDR2: GTSNPN and SVGIG (reference sequence). With V trimmed by 3 bases and J by 8 bases, 4 bases remained unmatched. The CDR3 is 12 residues long. CDR3 sequence reads: CAWRTGGVGYTF. The CDR3 DNA sequence: TGTGCCTGGAGGACAGGGGGTGTCGGCTACACCTTC.

The chain combines TRBV5-6 with TRBJ2-1; 7 bases match TRBD2. The CDR3 is 18 amino acids. Germline values: CDR1 SGHDT, CDR2 YYEEEE. V was clipped by 1 base and J by 7 bases; unmatched bases: 17. CDR3 sequence: CASSLFFQRDHSGNEQFF. CDR3 DNA: TGTGCCAGCAGCTTGTTTTTCCAGCGGGATCATAGTGGAAATGAGCAGTTCTTC. Together with reference TRBV5-6 and TRBJ2-1, the CDR3 gives the full variable domain: DAGVTQSPTHLIKTRGQQVTLRCSPKSGHDTVSWYQQALGQGPQFIFQYYEEEERQRGNFPDRFSGHQFPNYSSELNVNALLLGDSALYLCASSLFFQRDHSGNEQFFGPGTRLTVL.

Remarks on this clonotype: Just one base apart from a much larger clone, this may be a read error. V is TRBV10-3 and J is TRBJ2-7; 9 bases line up with TRBD2. This CDR3 comprises 18 residues. Germline-derived CDR1 and CDR2 are ENHRY and SYGVKD. V was pared by 2 bases and J by 1 base, with 12 bases of the junction left unmatched. For the CDR3, the DNA is TGTGCCATCAGTGAGCTCCCTCTCCGGGCGGGAGGGTCCTACGAGCAGTACTTC. Amino acid sequence: CAISELPLRAGGSYEQYF.

This clonotype was counted between two and nine times. The chain uses TRBV20-1 and TRBJ1-1; no clear D gene. The V gene lost 2 bases and the J gene lost 6 bases, with 16 bases spanning the gap. Germline values: CDR1 DFQATT, CDR2 SNEGSKA (reference sequence). CDR3 length: 14 amino acids. As DNA, the CDR3 is TGCAGTGCTAGATTAGCAGGCTTAGGGCCTGAAGCTTTCTTT. As protein: CSARLAGLGPEAFF.

This chain uses TRBV19 with TRBJ2-7; D assignment may be TRBD1 or TRBD2 (6 bases each). V lost 10 bases to trimming and J lost 5 bases, with 15 bases between them. Germline CDR1 is LNHDA and CDR2 is SQIVND (reference sequence). The CDR3 extends over 12 amino acids. This CDR3 reads CATSLGGHEQYF. The CDR3 DNA is TGTGCCACCTCCTTGGGGGGCCACGAGCAGTACTTC.

A note on this clonotype: A clone one base away is much larger, so this may be a read error. This chain uses TRBV7-9 with TRBJ2-7, with no clear D. Germline V gives CDR1 SEHNR, CDR2 FQNEAQ (reference sequence). This CDR3 is 15 amino acids long. V was clipped by 4 bases and J by 4 bases, with 17 bases between them. In nucleotides, the CDR3 is TGTGCCAGCAGCTCAGGTGTTGGCAGTTTGTACGAGCAGTACTTC. Protein sequence: CASSSGVGSLYEQYF.